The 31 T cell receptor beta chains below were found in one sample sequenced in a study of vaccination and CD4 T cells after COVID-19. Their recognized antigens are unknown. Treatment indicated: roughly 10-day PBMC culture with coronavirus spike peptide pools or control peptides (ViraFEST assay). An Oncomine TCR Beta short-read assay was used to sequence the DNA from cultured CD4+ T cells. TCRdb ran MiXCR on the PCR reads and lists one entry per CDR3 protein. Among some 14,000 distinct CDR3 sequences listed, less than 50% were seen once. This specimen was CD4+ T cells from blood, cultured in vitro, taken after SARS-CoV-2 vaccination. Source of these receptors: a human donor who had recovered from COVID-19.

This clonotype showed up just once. The CDR3 nucleotides are TGTGCCACCAGCATGGTGGCCAAAAACATTCAGTACTTC. It is translated as CATSMVAKNIQYF. The rearrangement uses TRBV15 and TRBJ2-4; no reliable D call. The ends were cut back, 4 bases at V and 1 base at J, with 5 bases in the middle. The CDR3 covers 13 residues. Per the germline V gene, CDR1 is LNHNV and CDR2 is YYDKDF (reference sequence).

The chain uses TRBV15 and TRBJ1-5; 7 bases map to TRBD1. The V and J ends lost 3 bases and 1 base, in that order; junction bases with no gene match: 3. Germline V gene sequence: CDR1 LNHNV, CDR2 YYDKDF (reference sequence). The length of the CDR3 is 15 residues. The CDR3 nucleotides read TGTGCCACCAGCAGGACAGGGCTGAGCAATCAGCCCCAGCATTTT. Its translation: CATSRTGLSNQPQHF.

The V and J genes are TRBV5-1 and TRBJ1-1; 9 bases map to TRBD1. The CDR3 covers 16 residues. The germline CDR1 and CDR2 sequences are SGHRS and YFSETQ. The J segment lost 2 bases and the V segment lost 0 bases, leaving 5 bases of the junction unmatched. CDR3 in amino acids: CASSLDRGPINTEAFF. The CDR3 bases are TGCGCCAGCAGCTTGGACAGGGGGCCGATAAACACTGAAGCTTTCTTT.

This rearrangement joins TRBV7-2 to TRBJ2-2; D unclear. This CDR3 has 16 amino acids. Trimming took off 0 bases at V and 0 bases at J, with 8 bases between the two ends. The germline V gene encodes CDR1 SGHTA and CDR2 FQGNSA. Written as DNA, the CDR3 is TGTGCCAGCAGCTTAGCTCGACACACGAACACCGGGGAGCTGTTTTTT. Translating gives CASSLARHTNTGELFF.

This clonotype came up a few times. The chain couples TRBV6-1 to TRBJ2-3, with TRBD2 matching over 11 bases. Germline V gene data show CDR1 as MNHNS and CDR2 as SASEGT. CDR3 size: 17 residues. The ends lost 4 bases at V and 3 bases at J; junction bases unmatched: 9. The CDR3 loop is CASSGDSSGRRTDTQYF. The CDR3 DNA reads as TGTGCCAGCAGTGGAGATTCTAGCGGGAGGAGGACAGATACGCAGTATTTT.

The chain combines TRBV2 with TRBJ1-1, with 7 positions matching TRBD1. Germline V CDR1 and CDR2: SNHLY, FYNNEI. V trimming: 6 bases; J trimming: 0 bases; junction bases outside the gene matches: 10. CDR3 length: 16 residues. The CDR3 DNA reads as TGTGCCAGCAGACCCGGCCGGACAGGCCTGAACACTGAAGCTTTCTTT. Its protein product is CASRPGRTGLNTEAFF. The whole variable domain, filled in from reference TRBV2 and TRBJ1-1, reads EPEVTQTPSHQVTQMGQEVILRCVPISNHLYFYWYRQILGQKVEFLVSFYNNEISEKSEIFDDQFSVERPDGSNFTLKIRSTKLEDSAMYFCASRPGRTGLNTEAFFGQGTRLTVV.

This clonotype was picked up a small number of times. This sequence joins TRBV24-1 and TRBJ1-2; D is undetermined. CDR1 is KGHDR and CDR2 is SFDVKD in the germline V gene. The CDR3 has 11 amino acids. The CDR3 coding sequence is TGTGCAAGTGAAAGGGCTTATGGCTACACCTTC. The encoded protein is CASERAYGYTF.

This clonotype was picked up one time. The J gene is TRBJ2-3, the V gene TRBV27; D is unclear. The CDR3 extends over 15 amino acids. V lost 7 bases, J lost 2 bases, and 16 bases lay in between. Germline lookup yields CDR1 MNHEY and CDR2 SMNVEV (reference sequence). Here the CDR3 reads CASNPSPRPTDTQYF. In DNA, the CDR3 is TGTGCCAGCAATCCTTCCCCTCGGCCCACAGATACGCAGTATTTT.

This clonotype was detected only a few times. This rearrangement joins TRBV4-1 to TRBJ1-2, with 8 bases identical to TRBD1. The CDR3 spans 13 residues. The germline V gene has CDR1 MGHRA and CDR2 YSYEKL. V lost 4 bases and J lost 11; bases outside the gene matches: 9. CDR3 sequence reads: CASSREAGGAYTF. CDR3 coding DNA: TGCGCCAGCAGCCGTGAGGCAGGGGGCGCTTACACCTTC.

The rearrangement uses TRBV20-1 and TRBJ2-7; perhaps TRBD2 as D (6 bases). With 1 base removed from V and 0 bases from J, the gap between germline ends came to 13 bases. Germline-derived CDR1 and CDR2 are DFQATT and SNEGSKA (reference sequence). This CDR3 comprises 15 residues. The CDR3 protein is CSARVPGVPSYEQYF. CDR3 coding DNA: TGCAGTGCTAGAGTGCCGGGGGTACCCTCCTACGAGCAGTACTTC.

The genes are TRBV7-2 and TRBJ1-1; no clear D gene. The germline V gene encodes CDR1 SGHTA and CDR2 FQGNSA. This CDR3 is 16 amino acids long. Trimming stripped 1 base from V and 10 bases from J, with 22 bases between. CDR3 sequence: CASSLGLTPARSVAFF. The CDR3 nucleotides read TGTGCCAGCAGCTTAGGTCTGACGCCAGCTCGGTCGGTAGCTTTCTTT.

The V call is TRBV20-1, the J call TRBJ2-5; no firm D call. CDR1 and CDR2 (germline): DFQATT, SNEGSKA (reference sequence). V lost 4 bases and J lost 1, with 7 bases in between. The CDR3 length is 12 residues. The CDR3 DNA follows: TGCAGTGCTAAAACAACCCAAGAGACCCAGTACTTC. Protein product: CSAKTTQETQYF.

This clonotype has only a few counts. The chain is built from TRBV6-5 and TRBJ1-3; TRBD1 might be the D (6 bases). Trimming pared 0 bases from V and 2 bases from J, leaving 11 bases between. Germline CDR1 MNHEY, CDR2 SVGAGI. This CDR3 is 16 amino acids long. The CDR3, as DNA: TGTGCCAGCAGTTACTCGCGGGGGGCAGCTGGAAACACCATATATTTT. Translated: CASSYSRGAAGNTIYF.

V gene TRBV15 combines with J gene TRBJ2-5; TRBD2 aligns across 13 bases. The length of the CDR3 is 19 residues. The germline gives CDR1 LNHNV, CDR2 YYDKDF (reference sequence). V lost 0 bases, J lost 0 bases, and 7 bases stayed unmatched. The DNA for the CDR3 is TGTGCCACCAGCAGAGAGGCGGGACTAGCGGGAATTAACCAAGAGACCCAGTACTTC. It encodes CATSREAGLAGINQETQYF.

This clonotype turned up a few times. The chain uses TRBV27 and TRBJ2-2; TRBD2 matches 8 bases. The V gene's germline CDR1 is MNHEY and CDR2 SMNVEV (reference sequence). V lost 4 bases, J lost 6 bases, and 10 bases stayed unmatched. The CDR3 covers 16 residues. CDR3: CASSSTGTSGSGELFF. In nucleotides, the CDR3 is TGTGCCAGCAGTTCTACCGGGACTAGTGGGTCCGGGGAGCTGTTTTTT.

The DNA of the CDR3 is TGTGCCAGCAGCTTGACTAGCGGGAGGGTTGCTTTGGGCACCGGGGAGCTGTTTTTT. Its translation is CASSLTSGRVALGTGELFF. This chain joins TRBV7-3 and TRBJ2-2; 14 positions agree with TRBD2. Per the germline V gene, CDR1 is SGHTA and CDR2 is FQGTGA. CDR3 size: 19 residues. Germline trimming cut 3 bases from V and 4 bases from J; bases unmatched to any gene: 10.

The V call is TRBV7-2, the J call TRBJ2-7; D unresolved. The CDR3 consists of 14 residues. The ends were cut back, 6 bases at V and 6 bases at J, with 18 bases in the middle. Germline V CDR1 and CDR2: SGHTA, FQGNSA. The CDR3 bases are TGTGCCAGCAGTATAGATCGTGGGTTTAGCGAGCAGTACTTC. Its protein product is CASSIDRGFSEQYF.

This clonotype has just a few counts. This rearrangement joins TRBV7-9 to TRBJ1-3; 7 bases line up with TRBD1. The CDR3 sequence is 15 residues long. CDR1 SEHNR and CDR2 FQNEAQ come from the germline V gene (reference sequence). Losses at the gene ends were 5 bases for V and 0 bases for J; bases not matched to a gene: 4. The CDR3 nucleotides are TGTGCCAGCAGCCCTTCAGGGGGCTCTGGAAACACCATATATTTT. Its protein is CASSPSGGSGNTIYF.

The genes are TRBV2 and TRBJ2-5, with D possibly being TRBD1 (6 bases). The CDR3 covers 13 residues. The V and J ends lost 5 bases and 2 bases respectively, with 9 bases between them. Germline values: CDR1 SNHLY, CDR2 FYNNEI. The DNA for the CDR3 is TGTGCCAGCAGTCGGGACATACAAGAGACCCAGTACTTC. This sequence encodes CASSRDIQETQYF. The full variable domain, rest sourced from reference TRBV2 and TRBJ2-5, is EPEVTQTPSHQVTQMGQEVILRCVPISNHLYFYWYRQILGQKVEFLVSFYNNEISEKSEIFDDQFSVERPDGSNFTLKIRSTKLEDSAMYFCASSRDIQETQYFGPGTRLLVL.

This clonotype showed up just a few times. CDR3 amino acids: CATSSRTVSGNTIYF. CDR3 sequence (DNA): TGTGCCACCAGCTCCCGGACAGTCTCTGGAAACACCATATATTTT. This chain uses TRBV15 with TRBJ1-3, with D possibly TRBD1 on 6 matching bases. The ends were cut back, 5 bases at V and 0 bases at J, with 11 bases in the middle. CDR3 length equals 15 residues. CDR1 LNHNV and CDR2 YYDKDF come from the germline V gene (reference sequence).

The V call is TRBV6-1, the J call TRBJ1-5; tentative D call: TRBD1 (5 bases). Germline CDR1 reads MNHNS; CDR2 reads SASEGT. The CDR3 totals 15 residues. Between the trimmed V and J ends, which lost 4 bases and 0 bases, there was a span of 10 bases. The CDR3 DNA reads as TGTGCCAGCAGTGGCGACAGATATAGCAATCAGCCCCAGCATTTT. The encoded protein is CASSGDRYSNQPQHF.

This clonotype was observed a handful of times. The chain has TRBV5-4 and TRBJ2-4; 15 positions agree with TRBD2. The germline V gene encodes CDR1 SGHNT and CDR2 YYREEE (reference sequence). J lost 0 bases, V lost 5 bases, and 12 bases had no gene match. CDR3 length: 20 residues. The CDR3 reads CASRLGTSGRLTLAKNIQYF. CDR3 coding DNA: TGTGCCAGCAGACTAGGGACTAGCGGGAGGCTCACCCTAGCCAAAAACATTCAGTACTTC.

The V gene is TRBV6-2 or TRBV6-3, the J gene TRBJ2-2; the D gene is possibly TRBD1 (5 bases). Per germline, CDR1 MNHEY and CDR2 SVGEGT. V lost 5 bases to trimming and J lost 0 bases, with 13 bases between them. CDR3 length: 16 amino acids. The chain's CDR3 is CASSPQGSANTGELFF. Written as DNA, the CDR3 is TGTGCCAGCAGTCCCCAGGGATCCGCGAACACCGGGGAGCTGTTTTTT.

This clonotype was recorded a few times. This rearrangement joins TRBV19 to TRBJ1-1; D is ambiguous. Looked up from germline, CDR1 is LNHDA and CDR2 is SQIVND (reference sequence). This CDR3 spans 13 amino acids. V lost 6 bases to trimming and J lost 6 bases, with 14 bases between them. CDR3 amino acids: CASSGRGISEAFF. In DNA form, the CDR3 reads TGTGCCAGTAGCGGGCGGGGAATATCTGAAGCTTTCTTT.

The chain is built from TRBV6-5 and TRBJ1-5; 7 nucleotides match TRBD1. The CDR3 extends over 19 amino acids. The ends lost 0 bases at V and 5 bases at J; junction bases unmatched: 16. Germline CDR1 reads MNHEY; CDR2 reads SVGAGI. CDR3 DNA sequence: TGTGCCAGCAGTTACTCTACCGTGAGACGGGACAGTTATTATCAGCCCCAGCATTTT. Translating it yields CASSYSTVRRDSYYQPQHF.

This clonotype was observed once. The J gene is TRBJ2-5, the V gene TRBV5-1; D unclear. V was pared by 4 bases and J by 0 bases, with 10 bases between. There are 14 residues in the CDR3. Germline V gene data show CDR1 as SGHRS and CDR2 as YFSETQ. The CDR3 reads CASSLNDYQETQYF. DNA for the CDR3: TGCGCCAGCAGCCTTAACGACTACCAAGAGACCCAGTACTTC.

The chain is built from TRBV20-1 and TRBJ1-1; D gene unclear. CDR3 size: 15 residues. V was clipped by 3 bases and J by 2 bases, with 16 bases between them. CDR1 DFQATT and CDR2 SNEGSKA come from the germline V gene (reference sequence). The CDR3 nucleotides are TGCAGTGCTAGGGCTATACGGCAAGGAAACACTGAAGCTTTCTTT. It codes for CSARAIRQGNTEAFF.

CDR3 sequence: CASSYVENTEAFF. The CDR3, as DNA: TGTGCCAGCAGTTACGTTGAGAACACTGAAGCTTTCTTT. The chain couples TRBV6-2 or TRBV6-3 to TRBJ1-1; D call uncertain. This CDR3 has 13 residues. Germline CDR1 and CDR2: MNHEY and SVGEGT. V lost 2 bases and J 1 base, leaving 5 bases between the germline ends.

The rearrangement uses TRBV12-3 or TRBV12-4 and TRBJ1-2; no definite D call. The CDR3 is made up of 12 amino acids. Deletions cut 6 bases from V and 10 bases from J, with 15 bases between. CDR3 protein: CASRSDGPNYTF. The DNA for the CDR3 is TGTGCCAGCAGATCCGACGGGCCGAACTACACCTTC.

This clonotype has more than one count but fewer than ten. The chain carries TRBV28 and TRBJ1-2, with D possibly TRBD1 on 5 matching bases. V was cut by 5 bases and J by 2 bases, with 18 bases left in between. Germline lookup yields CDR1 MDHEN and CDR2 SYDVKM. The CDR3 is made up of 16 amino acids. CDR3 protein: CASSPQSGVLNYGYTF. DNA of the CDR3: TGTGCCAGCAGTCCTCAATCGGGGGTTTTAAACTATGGCTACACCTTC.

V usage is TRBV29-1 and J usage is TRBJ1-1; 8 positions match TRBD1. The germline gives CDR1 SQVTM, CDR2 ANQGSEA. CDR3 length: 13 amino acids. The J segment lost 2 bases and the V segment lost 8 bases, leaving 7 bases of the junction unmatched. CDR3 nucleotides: TGCAGCACCACACAGGGGGAAAACACTGAAGCTTTCTTT. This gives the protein CSTTQGENTEAFF.